Listed below are T cell receptor beta chains from one sample, sequenced in a study of identifying expanded T cells in peripheral blood. Profiled with immunoSEQ multiplex PCR; TCRdb holds only in-frame clones, not every one. Of around 94,000 clones listed, around 83% are singletons. The sample comprised blood. Every receptor here comes from a person aged 18 to 70 in good health. CDR3s include the opening cysteine and the closing phenylalanine or tryptophan. A D gene is named only where the DNA matches it firmly. Some rows mark clone size as missing; the rest say once, few, many or name a class of expanded clone.

. TRBD2 TRBJ2-3 TRBV9 CASSAPSGADTQYF TGTGCCAGCAGCGCCCCTAGCGGTGCAGATACGCAGTATTTT
. . TRBJ2-7 TRBV18 CASSPAGGNYEQYF TGTGCCAGCTCACCCGCGGGCGGGAACTACGAGCAGTACTTC
. TRBD2 TRBJ2-7 TRBV5-6 CASSLAGGFYEQYF TGTGCCAGCAGCTTAGCGGGGGGATTTTACGAGCAGTACTTC
. . TRBJ1-2 TRBV19 CASSDRSYGYTF TGTGCCAGTTCCGACCGGTCCTATGGCTACACCTTC
few . TRBJ1-1 TRBV11-3 CASSLWGQGNTEAFF TGTGCCAGCAGCTTGTGGGGCCAGGGGAACACTGAAGCTTTCTTT
. . TRBJ1-1 TRBV6-5 CARQRGTEAFF TGTGCCAGGCAAAGGGGAACTGAAGCTTTCTTT
. . TRBJ1-3 TRBV7-6 CASSPAGDTIYF TGTGCCAGCAGCCCGGCCGGGGACACCATATATTTT
. . TRBJ1-5 TRBV10-3 CAISEGNQPQHF TGTGCCATCAGTGAAGGCAATCAGCCCCAGCATTTT
. TRBD1 TRBJ1-2 TRBV7-9 CASSRQGWKGYTF TGTGCCAGCAGCCGACAGGGATGGAAGGGCTACACCTTC
. . TRBJ1-2 TRBV14 CASSQENIINYGYTF TGTGCCAGCAGCCAAGAGAACATCATTAACTATGGCTACACCTTC
. . TRBJ2-5 TRBV18 CASSLRRTVPKETQYF TGTGCCAGCTCCCTGCGTCGGACAGTCCCAAAAGAGACCCAGTACTTC
. . TRBJ1-1 TRBV6-1 CASSDPYTEAFF TGTGCCAGCAGTGACCCTTACACTGAAGCTTTCTTT
few . TRBJ1-1 TRBV7-9 CASSPLGVMPEAFF TGTGCCAGCAGCCCCTTGGGGGTTATGCCTGAAGCTTTCTTT
. . TRBJ1-2 TRBV19 CASSIPEIRQSGYTF TGTGCCAGTAGTATACCCGAAATAAGACAGTCGGGCTACACCTTC
. . TRBJ1-2 TRBV5-6 CASSLYGEKFWSTF TGTGCCAGCAGCTTGTATGGGGAAAAGTTCTGGAGCACCTTC
few . TRBJ1-2 TRBV27 CASRVELGAFNYGYTF TGTGCCAGCAGAGTCGAATTGGGGGCCTTCAACTATGGCTACACCTTC
. . TRBJ1-1 TRBV7-9 CASSLALGVSTEAFF TGTGCCAGCAGCTTAGCGCTAGGGGTTTCCACTGAAGCTTTCTTT
once . TRBJ2-6 TRBV7-2 CASSRFVGWGANVLTF TGTGCCAGCAGCCGGTTCGTCGGGTGGGGGGCCAACGTCCTGACTTTC
once TRBD1 TRBJ1-2 TRBV7-2 CASSKQTGERGYGYTF TGTGCCAGCAGCAAACAGACAGGGGAGAGGGGCTATGGCTACACCTTC
. . TRBJ1-2 TRBV30 CAWSDLGINGYTF TGTGCCTGGAGTGATCTGGGGATAAATGGCTACACCTTC
. TRBD1 TRBJ2-4 TRBV7-8 CASSYSPGGRGTKNIQYF TGTGCCAGCAGCTATAGTCCAGGGGGCCGGGGGACCAAAAACATTCAGTACTTC
. . TRBJ2-7 TRBV28 CASSAGNSYEQYF TGTGCCAGCAGCGCGGGGAACTCCTACGAGCAGTACTTC
. . TRBJ1-2 TRBV6-5 CASIKGEGNYGYTF TGTGCCAGCATAAAGGGAGAGGGTAACTATGGCTACACCTTC
. . TRBJ1-1 TRBV10-1 CQIRWDRAEAFF TGCCAGATCCGGTGGGATAGGGCTGAAGCTTTCTTT
. . TRBJ1-4 TRBV5-4 CASSLGGSLDEKLFF TGTGCCAGCAGCCTTGGGGGGTCATTGGATGAAAAACTGTTTTTT
. TRBD1 TRBJ1-1 TRBV28 CASRPGTAVEAFF TGTGCCAGCCGACCCGGGACAGCAGTTGAAGCTTTCTTT
. TRBD1 TRBJ1-2 TRBV7-2 CASSLRTGMDYGYTF TGTGCCAGCAGCTTAAGGACAGGGATGGACTATGGCTACACCTTC
. TRBD1 TRBJ1-1 TRBV7-8 CASSQGGMNTEAFF TGTGCCAGCAGCCAGGGGGGGATGAACACTGAAGCTTTCTTT
. . TRBJ2-5 TRBV10-2 CASSKGETSIIGQETQYF TGCGCCAGCAGTAAAGGAGAGACTAGTATTATCGGCCAAGAGACCCAGTACTTC
. TRBD1 TRBJ1-3 TRBV15 CATSRDPTGYGGLGGNTIYF TGTGCCACCAGCAGAGACCCGACAGGGTACGGAGGACTTGGTGGAAACACCATATATTTT
. . TRBJ2-2 TRBV19 CASSIVVRSTGELFF TGTGCCAGTAGTATAGTGGTACGAAGCACCGGGGAGCTGTTTTTT
. TRBD1 TRBJ1-4 TRBV7-2 CASSLSQGGGEKLFF TGTGCCAGCAGCTTATCGCAAGGGGGCGGTGAAAAACTGTTTTTT
. . TRBJ2-5 TRBV5-4 CASSLSHQETQYF TGTGCCAGCAGCTTGAGTCACCAAGAGACCCAGTACTTC
. . TRBJ2-1 TRBV27 CASGPYQGNNEQFF TGTGCCAGCGGTCCATATCAGGGGAACAATGAGCAGTTCTTC
. . TRBJ1-5 TRBV5-6 CASSLRQHYNQPQHF TGTGCCAGCAGCTTGAGACAGCACTACAATCAGCCCCAGCATTTT
. . TRBJ2-2 TRBV7-9 CASSPGVPNTGELFF TGTGCCAGCAGCCCCGGGGTCCCTAACACCGGGGAGCTGTTTTTT
. . TRBJ1-5 TRBV30 CAWSHGNQPQHF TGTGCCTGGAGTCACGGGAATCAGCCCCAGCATTTT
. . TRBJ2-1 TRBV18 CASSDRRNNEQFF TGTGCCAGCTCAGACAGAAGGAACAATGAGCAGTTCTTC
. . TRBJ1-2 TRBV4-1 CASSQGLSGRPNYGYTF TGCGCCAGCAGCCAAGGTCTGTCGGGGCGACCTAACTATGGCTACACCTTC
. . TRBJ1-2 TRBV4-3 CASSQGWRNPYGYTF TGCGCCAGCAGCCAAGGGTGGCGTAACCCTTATGGCTACACCTTC
. TRBD1 TRBJ1-5 TRBV2 CASSTGGLLGPQHF TGTGCCAGCAGTACAGGGGGCCTCTTGGGGCCCCAGCATTTT
. . TRBJ2-1 TRBV6-5 CASRLSLPAYEQFF TGTGCCAGCAGGCTGTCGCTCCCGGCCTATGAGCAGTTCTTC
. . TRBJ2-7 TRBV7-7 CASSSKLDRTPYEQYF TGTGCCAGCAGTTCCAAACTCGACAGGACCCCCTACGAGCAGTACTTC
. . TRBJ1-1 TRBV14 CASSLPGLNTEAFF TGTGCCAGCAGCCTTCCAGGGCTCAACACTGAAGCTTTCTTT
. TRBD1 TRBJ1-2 TRBV10-1 CASSPTDRGHGYTF TGCGCCAGCAGTCCCACTGACAGGGGGCACGGCTACACCTTC
. TRBD2 TRBJ2-1 TRBV11-3 CASSLEGYGRSSYNEQFF TGTGCCAGCAGCTTAGAGGGCTACGGGAGGAGCTCCTACAATGAGCAGTTCTTC